This T cell receptor (beta chain) is drawn from a study of CD8 T cells in Susac syndrome. Notes on the study in general: Repertoires of Susac syndrome CD4+ T cells lacked clonal expansion.

For this clonotype: No antigen is known for it.

It was with random hexamers that about 0.45 to 1 ug RNA was reverse transcribed. With immunoSEQ multiplex PCR, TCR beta CDR3 was amplified across 54 Vbeta and 13 Jbeta. TCRdb independently ran MiXCR on the immunoSEQ multiplex PCR reads; one entry per CDR3 protein. Among roughly 200,000 distinct CDR3 sequences listed, roughly nine tenths were seen once. CD8+ and CD4+ T cells taken from blood had their TCR beta sequenced. FACS was used to enrich TEMRA cells, whereas the CD8+ and CD4+ T cells were obtained by negative isolation. Per germline, CDR1 MGHDK and CDR2 SYGVNS. The ends lost 4 bases at V and 3 bases at J; junction bases unmatched: 10. This CDR3 is built from 17 residues.

The TCR was taken from a human donor with Susac syndrome. The chain is built from TRBV25-1 and TRBJ2-7; 12 bases line up with TRBD2. Material: CD4+ T cells from PBMCs. CDR3 loop: CASSVASGRVGLYEQYF. The CDR3 coding sequence is TGTGCCAGCAGTGTGGCTAGCGGGAGGGTTGGACTCTACGAGCAGTACTTC.